The T cell receptor (beta chain) under discussion was sequenced for a study of blood T cell repertoires in COVID-19. For the study at large: The United States, Italy and Spain were the sources of the acute and convalescent COVID-19 samples. Sources were T cells, B-cell-depleted T cells, or PBMCs; the material itself was cDNA or gDNA.

V lost 5 bases and J lost 4, with 11 bases in between. Germline V gene data show CDR1 as SNHLY and CDR2 as FYNNEI. The CDR3 consists of 13 residues. The assay was immunoSEQ multiplex PCR, and TCRdb's table has in-frame clones only and misses some. The table shows approximately 170,000 clones, with roughly 84% occurring only once. Across about two dozen US areas, participants ranged in age from about 18 to 90 years. The chain links TRBV2 to TRBJ1-2; D is ambiguous. Sequencing used PBMCs or T cells enriched from blood (not recorded which). This receptor was obtained from a woman between 25 and 40 years old who had recovered from COVID-19. CDR3 DNA sequence: TGTGCCAGCAGTCCCCCCCGGGGCTATGGCTACACCTTC. Its translation: CASSPPRGYGYTF.